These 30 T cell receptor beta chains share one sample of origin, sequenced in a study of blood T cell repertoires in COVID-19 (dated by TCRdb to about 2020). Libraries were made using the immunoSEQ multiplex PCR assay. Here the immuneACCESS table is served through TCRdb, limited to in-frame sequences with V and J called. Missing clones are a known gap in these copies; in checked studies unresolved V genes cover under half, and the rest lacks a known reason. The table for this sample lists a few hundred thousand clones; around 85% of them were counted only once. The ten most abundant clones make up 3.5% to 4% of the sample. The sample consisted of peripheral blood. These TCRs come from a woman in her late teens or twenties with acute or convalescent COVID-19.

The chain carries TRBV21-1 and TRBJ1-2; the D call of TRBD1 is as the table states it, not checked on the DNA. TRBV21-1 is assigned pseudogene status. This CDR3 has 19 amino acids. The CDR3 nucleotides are TGTGCCAGCAGCAAAGCAGGAAGGCAGGAAAATACCCCGAACTATGGCTACACCTTC. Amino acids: CASSKAGRQENTPNYGYTF.

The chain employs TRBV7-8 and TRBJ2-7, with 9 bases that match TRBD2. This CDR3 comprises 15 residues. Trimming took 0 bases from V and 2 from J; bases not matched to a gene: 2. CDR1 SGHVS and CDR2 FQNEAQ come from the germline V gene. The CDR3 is CASSLAASGAYEQYF. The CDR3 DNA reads TGTGCCAGCAGCTTAGCGGCTAGCGGGGCCTACGAGCAGTACTTC.

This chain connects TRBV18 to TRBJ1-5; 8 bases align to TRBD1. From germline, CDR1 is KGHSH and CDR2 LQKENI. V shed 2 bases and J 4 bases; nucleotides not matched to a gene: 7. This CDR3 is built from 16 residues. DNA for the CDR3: TGTGCCAGCTCACCAGCCGGACAGGGTGGGAATCAGCCCCAGCATTTT. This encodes CASSPAGQGGNQPQHF. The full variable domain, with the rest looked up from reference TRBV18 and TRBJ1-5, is NAGVMQNPRHLVRRRGQEARLRCSPMKGHSHVYWYRQLPEEGLKFMVYLQKENIIDESGMPKERFSAEFPKEGPSILRIQQVVRGDSAAYFCASSPAGQGGNQPQHFGDGTRLSIL.

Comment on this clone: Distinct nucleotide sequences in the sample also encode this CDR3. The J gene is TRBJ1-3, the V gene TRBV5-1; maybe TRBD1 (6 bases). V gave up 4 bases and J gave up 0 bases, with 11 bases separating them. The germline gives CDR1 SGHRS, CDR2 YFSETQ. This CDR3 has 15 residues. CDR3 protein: CASSLTGSSGNTIYF. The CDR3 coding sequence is TGCGCCAGCAGCCTTACAGGGAGCTCTGGAAACACCATATATTTT.

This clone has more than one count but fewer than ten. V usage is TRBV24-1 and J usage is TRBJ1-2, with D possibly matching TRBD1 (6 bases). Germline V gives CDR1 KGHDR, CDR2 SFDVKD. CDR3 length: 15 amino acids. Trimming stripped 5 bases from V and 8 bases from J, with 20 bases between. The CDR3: CATSAQSRGTNGYTF. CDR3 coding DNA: TGTGCCACCAGTGCCCAAAGTAGGGGGACTAACGGCTACACCTTC.

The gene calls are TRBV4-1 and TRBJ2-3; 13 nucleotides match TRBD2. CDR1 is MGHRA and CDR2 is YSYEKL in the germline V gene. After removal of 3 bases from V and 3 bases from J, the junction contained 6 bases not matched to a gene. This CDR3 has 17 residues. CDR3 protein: CASSHNGLAGVTDTQYF. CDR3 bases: TGCGCCAGCAGCCACAATGGACTAGCGGGAGTTACAGATACGCAGTATTTT.

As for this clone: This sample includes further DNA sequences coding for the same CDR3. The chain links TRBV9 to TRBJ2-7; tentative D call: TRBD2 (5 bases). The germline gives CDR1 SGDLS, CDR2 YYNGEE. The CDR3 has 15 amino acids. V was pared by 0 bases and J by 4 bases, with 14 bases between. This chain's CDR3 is CASSVEGSGIYEQYF. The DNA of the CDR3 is TGTGCCAGCAGCGTAGAGGGCAGCGGAATTTACGAGCAGTACTTC.

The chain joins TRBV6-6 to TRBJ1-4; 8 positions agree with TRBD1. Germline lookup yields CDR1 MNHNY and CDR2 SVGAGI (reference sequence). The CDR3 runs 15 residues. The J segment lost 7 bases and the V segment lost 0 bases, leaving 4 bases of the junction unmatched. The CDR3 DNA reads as TGTGCCAGCAGTTACTCTACCCAGGGGGCTGAAAAACTGTTTTTT. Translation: CASSYSTQGAEKLFF.

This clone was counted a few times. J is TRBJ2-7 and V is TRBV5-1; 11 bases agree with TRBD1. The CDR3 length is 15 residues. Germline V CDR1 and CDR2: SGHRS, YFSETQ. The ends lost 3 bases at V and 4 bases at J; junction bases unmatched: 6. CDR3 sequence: CASSSGGDRGYEQYF. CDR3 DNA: TGCGCCAGCAGCTCGGGTGGGGACAGGGGGTACGAGCAGTACTTC.

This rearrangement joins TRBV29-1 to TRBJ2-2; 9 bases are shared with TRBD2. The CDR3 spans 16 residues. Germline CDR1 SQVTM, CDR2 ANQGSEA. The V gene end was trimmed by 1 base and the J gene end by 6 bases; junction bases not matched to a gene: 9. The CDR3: CSVEVASGIGSGELFF. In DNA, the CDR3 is TGCAGCGTTGAAGTAGCTAGCGGGATCGGGTCCGGGGAGCTGTTTTTT.

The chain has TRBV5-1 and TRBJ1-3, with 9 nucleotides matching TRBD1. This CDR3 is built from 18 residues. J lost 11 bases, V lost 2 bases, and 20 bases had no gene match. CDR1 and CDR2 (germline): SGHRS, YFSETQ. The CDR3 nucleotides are TGCGCCAGCAGCTTTATTTCTCGGGACAGGGTTTTCTGGAAAGCCATATATTTT. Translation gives CASSFISRDRVFWKAIYF.

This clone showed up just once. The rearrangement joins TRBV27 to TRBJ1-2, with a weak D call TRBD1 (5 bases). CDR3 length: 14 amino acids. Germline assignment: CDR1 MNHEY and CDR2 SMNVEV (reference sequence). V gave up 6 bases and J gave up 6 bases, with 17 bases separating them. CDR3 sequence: CASSYVSSDNGYTF. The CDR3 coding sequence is TGTGCCAGCAGCTACGTGTCCTCGGACAATGGCTACACCTTC.

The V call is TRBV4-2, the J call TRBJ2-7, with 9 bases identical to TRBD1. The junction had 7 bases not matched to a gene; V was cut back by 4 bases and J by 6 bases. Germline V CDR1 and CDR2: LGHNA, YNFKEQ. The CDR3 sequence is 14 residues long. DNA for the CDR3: TGTGCCAGCAGCCCTGGGGACAGGGCGGGCGAGCAGTACTTC. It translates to CASSPGDRAGEQYF.

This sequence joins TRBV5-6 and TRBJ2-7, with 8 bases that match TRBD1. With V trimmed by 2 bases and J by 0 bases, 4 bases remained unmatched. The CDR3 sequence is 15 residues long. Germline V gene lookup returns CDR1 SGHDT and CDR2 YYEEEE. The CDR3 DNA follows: TGTGCCAGCAGCTTTGGGACAGGACACTCCTACGAGCAGTACTTC. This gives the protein CASSFGTGHSYEQYF.

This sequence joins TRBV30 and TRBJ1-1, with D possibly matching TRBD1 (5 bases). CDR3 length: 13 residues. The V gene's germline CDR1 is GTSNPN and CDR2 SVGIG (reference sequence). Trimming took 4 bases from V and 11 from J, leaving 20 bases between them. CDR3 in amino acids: CAWTRWGVESAFF. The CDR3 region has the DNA TGTGCCTGGACTAGATGGGGGGTTGAGTCGGCTTTCTTT.

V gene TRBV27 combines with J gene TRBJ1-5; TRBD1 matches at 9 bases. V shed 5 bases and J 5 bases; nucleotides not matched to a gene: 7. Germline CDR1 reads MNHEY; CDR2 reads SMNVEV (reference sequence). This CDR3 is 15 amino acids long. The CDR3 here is CASSPGTGSYQPQHF. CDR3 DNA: TGTGCCAGCAGTCCCGGGACAGGGTCCTATCAGCCCCAGCATTTT.

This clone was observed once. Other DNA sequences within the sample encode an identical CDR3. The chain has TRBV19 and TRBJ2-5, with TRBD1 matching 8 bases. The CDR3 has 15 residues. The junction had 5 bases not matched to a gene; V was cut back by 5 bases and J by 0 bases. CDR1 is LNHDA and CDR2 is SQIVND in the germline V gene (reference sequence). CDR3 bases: TGTGCCAGTAGTCCCTGGACAGGGTACCAAGAGACCCAGTACTTC. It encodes CASSPWTGYQETQYF.

The CDR3 loop reads CASSLGLAGVARGTDTQYF. DNA for the CDR3: TGCGCCAGCAGCTTGGGGTTAGCGGGAGTGGCTCGAGGCACAGATACGCAGTATTTT. J is TRBJ2-3 and V is TRBV5-1; TRBD2 matches 9 bases. From germline, CDR1 is SGHRS and CDR2 YFSETQ. After removal of 0 bases from V and 1 base from J, the junction contained 12 bases not matched to a gene. This CDR3 has 19 amino acids.

The CDR3 is CASSERGTTYNEQFF. The CDR3 bases are TGTGCCAGCAGTGAAAGAGGGACTACATACAATGAGCAGTTCTTC. The V call is TRBV2, the J call TRBJ2-1; 7 positions match TRBD2. Germline CDR1 and CDR2: SNHLY and FYNNEI. This CDR3 has 15 residues. V shed 2 bases, J shed 4 bases, and the junction held 5 bases outside the gene matches.

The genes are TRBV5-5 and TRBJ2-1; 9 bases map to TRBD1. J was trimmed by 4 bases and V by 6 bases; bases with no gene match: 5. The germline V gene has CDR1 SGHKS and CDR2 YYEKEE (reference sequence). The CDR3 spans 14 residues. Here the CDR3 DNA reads TGTGCCAGCAAAGCGGGACAGGGTTACAATGAGCAGTTCTTC. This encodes CASKAGQGYNEQFF.

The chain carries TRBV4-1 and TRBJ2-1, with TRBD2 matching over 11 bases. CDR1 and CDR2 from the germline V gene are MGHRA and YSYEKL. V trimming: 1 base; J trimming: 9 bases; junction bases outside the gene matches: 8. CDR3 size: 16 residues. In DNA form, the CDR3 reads TGCGCCAGCAGCCAAGTGGAACTAGCGGGGGTGGTTGAGCAGTTCTTC. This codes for CASSQVELAGVVEQFF.

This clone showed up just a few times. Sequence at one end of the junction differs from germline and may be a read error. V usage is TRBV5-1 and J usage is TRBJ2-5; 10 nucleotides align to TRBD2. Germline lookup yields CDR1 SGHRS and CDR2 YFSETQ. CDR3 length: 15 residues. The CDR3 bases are TGCGCCAGCAGTGGTATAGCGGGGGGCCAACAGACCCAGTACTTC. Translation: CASSGIAGGQQTQYF.

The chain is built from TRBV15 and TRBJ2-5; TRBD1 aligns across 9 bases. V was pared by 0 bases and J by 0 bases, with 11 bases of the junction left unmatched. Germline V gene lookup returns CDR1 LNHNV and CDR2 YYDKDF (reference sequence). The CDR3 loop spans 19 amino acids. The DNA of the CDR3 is TGTGCCACCAGCAGAGATCAACCGGGACAGGGACGGTACCAAGAGACCCAGTACTTC. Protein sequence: CATSRDQPGQGRYQETQYF.

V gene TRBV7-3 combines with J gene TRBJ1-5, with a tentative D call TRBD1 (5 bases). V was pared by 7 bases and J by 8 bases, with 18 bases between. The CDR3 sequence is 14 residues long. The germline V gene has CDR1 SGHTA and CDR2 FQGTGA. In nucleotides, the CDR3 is TGTGCCAGCAACGACCCAGGGAAAAAGGAGCCCCAGCATTTT. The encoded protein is CASNDPGKKEPQHF.

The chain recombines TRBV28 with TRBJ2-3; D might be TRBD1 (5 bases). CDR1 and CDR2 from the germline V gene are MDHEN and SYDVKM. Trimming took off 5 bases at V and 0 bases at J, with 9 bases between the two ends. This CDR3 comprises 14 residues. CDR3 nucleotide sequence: TGTGCCAGCAGTCGACAGACTAGCACAGATACGCAGTATTTT. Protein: CASSRQTSTDTQYF.

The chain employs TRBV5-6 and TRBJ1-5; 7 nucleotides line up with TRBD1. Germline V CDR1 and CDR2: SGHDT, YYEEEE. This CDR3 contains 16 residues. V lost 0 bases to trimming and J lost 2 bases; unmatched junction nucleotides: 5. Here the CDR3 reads CASSLVGQPGNQPQHF. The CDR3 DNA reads TGTGCCAGCAGCTTGGTGGGACAGCCGGGCAATCAGCCCCAGCATTTT. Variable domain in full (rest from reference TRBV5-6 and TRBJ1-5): DAGVTQSPTHLIKTRGQQVTLRCSPKSGHDTVSWYQQALGQGPQFIFQYYEEEERQRGNFPDRFSGHQFPNYSSELNVNALLLGDSALYLCASSLVGQPGNQPQHFGDGTRLSIL.

In nucleotides, the CDR3 is TGTGCCAGTAGTCACGGGACAGGGGGACTCCTAACCTACGAGCAGTACTTC. Its protein is CASSHGTGGLLTYEQYF. The V call is TRBV19, the J call TRBJ2-7; 11 nucleotides align to TRBD1. Germline CDR1 reads LNHDA; CDR2 reads SQIVND (reference sequence). The V gene end was trimmed by 5 bases and the J gene end by 2 bases; junction bases not matched to a gene: 11. The CDR3 covers 17 residues.

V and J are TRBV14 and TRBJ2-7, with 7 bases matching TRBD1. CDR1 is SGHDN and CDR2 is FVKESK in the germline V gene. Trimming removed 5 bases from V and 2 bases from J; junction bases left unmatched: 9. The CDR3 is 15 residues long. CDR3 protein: CASSEMRQGAYEQYF. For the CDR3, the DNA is TGTGCCAGCAGCGAGATGCGGCAGGGGGCCTACGAGCAGTACTTC.

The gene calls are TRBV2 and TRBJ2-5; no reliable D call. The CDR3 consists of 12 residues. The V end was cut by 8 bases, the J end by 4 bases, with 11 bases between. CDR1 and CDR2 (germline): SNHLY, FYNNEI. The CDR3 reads CASCLLGETQYF. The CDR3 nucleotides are TGTGCCAGCTGCCTGCTAGGAGAGACCCAGTACTTC.

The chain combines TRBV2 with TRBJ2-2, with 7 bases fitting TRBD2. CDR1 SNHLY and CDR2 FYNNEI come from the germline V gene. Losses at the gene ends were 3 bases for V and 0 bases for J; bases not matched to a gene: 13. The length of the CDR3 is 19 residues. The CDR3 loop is CASSEAGLLLKPNTGELFF. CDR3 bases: TGTGCCAGCAGTGAGGCGGGACTACTCCTAAAACCGAACACCGGGGAGCTGTTTTTT.